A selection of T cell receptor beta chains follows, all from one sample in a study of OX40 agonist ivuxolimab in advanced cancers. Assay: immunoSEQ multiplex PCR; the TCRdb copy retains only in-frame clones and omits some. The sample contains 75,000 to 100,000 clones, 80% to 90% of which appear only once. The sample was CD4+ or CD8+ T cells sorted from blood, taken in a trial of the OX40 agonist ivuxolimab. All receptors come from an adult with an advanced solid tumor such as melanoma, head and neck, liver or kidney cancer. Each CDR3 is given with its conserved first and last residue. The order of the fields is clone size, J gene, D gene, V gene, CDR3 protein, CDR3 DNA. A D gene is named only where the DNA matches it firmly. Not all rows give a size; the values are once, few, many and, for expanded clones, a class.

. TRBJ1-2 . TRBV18 CASSPPGLVDSGYTF TGTGCCAGCTCACCACCGGGCCTCGTGGATTCTGGCTACACCTTC
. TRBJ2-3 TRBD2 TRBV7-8 CASSLERGSTDTQYF TGTGCCAGCAGCTTAGAGCGGGGGAGCACAGATACGCAGTATTTT
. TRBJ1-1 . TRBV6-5 CASSYSDGGGTEAFF TGTGCCAGCAGTTACTCAGATGGTGGGGGCACTGAAGCTTTCTTT
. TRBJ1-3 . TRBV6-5 CASSFSVRNTIYF TGTGCCAGCAGTTTTTCAGTACGAAACACCATATATTTT
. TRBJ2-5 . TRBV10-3 CAGQDREGETQYF TGTGCCGGCCAGGACAGGGAGGGAGAGACCCAGTACTTC
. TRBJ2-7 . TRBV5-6 CASSADGTAELTSSYEQYF TGTGCCAGCAGCGCGGATGGGACCGCCGAATTAACTAGCTCCTACGAGCAGTACTTC
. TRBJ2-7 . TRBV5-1 CASSRGPNYEQYF TGCGCCAGCAGCCGCGGACCTAACTACGAGCAGTACTTC
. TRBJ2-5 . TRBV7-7 CASSFGLQETQYF TGTGCTAGCAGCTTCGGCCTGCAAGAGACCCAGTACTTC
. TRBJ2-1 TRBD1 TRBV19 CATLPSGTGKGNEQFF TGTGCCACACTCCCCTCCGGGACAGGGAAAGGGAATGAGCAGTTCTTC
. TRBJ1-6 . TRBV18 CASSPADYSSYNSPLHF TGTGCCAGCTCACCCGCGGACTACAGCTCCTATAATTCACCCCTCCACTTT
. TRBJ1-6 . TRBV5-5 CASSGLNSPLHF TGTGCCAGCAGCGGGTTGAATTCACCCCTCCACTTT
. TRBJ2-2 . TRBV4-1 CASSQEGGRGRSTGELFF TGCGCCAGCAGCCAAGAAGGTGGTAGGGGAAGAAGCACCGGGGAGCTGTTTTTT
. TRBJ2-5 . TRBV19 CASSIDHGRWETQYF TGTGCCAGTAGTATAGATCATGGGAGATGGGAGACCCAGTACTTC
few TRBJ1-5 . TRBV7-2 CASSQGVDQPQHF TGTGCCAGCAGCCAAGGGGTGGATCAGCCCCAGCATTTT
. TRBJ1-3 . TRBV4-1 CASSPHPTESGNTIYF TGCGCCAGCAGCCCTCACCCCACAGAATCTGGAAACACCATATATTTT
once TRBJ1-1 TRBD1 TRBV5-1 CASSPGTGGQEAFF TGCGCCAGCAGCCCCGGGACAGGGGGACAAGAAGCTTTCTTT
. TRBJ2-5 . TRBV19 CASSAGLQETQYF TGTGCCAGTAGTGCGGGACTCCAAGAGACCCAGTACTTC
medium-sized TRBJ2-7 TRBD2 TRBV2 CASRYLAGGSYEQYF TGTGCCAGCAGGTATTTGGCGGGGGGCTCGTACGAGCAGTACTTC
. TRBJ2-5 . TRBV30 CAWSRWTQSETQYF TGTGCCTGGAGTCGATGGACCCAATCGGAGACCCAGTACTTC
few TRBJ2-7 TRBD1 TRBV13 CASSSRDSSYEQYF TGTGCCAGCAGCTCACGGGACAGTTCCTACGAGCAGTACTTC
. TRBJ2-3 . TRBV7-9 CASSQWITLRLDTQYF TGTGCCAGCAGCCAGTGGATTACACTGCGTTTGGATACGCAGTATTTT
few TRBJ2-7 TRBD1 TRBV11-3 CASSWRQGVWYEQYF TGTGCCAGCAGCTGGCGACAGGGTGTATGGTACGAGCAGTACTTC
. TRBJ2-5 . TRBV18 CASSPRQAETQYF TGTGCCAGCTCACCACGGCAGGCGGAGACCCAGTACTTC
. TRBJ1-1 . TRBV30 CAWRGTEAFF TGTGCCTGGAGGGGGACTGAAGCTTTCTTT
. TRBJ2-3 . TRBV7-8 CASSLADLPTDTQYF TGTGCCAGCAGCTTAGCGGACCTACCCACAGATACGCAGTATTTT
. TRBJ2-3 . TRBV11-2 CASSSRTTDHTQYF TGTGCCAGCAGCTCAAGGACTACCGACCATACGCAGTATTTT
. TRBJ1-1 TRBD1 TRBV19 CASSSPGGSNTEAFF TGTGCCAGTAGTTCGCCAGGGGGCTCGAACACTGAAGCTTTCTTT
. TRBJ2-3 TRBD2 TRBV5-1 CASSPQASGSTDTQYF TGCGCCAGCAGCCCCCAGGCTAGCGGATCCACAGATACGCAGTATTTT
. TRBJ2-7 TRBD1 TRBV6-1 CASSAMVPQPGTGRYEQYF TGTGCCAGCAGTGCAATGGTACCACAGCCCGGGACAGGGAGATACGAGCAGTACTTC
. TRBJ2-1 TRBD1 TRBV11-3 CASSFGQGASEQFF TGTGCCAGCAGCTTCGGACAGGGGGCTAGTGAGCAGTTCTTC
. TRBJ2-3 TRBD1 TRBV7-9 CASSLNRGGTDTQYF TGTGCCAGCAGCCTAAACAGGGGAGGCACAGATACGCAGTATTTT
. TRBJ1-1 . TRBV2 CASSREAGNTEAFF TGTGCCAGCAGTCGCGAGGCCGGGAACACTGAAGCTTTCTTT
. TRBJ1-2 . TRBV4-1 CASSQDLRGYTF TGCGCCAGCAGCCAAGATCTGCGGGGCTACACCTTC
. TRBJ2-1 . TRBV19 CASSLLGTSFYNEQFF TGTGCCAGTAGTTTACTCGGGACATCATTCTACAATGAGCAGTTCTTC
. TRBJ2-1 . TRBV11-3 CASTLSSYNEQFF TGTGCCAGCACCCTCAGTTCCTACAATGAGCAGTTCTTC
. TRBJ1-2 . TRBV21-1 CASSPGTGDDGYTF TGTGCCAGCAGCCCCGGGACAGGGGACGATGGCTACACCTTC
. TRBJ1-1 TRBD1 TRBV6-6 CASSYIGQGAGTEAFF TGTGCCAGCAGTTACATCGGACAGGGGGCAGGCACTGAAGCTTTCTTT